This TCR beta chain was sequenced during a study of OX40 agonist ivuxolimab in advanced cancers. Study-level information: Participants averaged around 60 years of age (range roughly 23 to 79) and were 82.7% male.

Patients with a history of autoimmune disease or on systemic immunosuppression were excluded. Blood sampling took place at baseline, cycle 4 day 1, and cycle 7 day 1. In the case of this clone: The antigen remains undetermined.

Germline loops: CDR1 SGHAT, CDR2 FQNNGV. The CDR3 is made up of 13 amino acids. Trimming removed 1 base at V and 5 bases at J, with 9 bases between. General study findings and limits: Antigen specificity remained undetermined for the expanded peripheral T cells.

Clones were read by immunoSEQ multiplex PCR, and TCRdb kept only the in-frame ones, dropping some. This sample has approximately 64,000 clones, with less than 90% found just once. The sequencing here drew on CD4+ or CD8+ T cells sorted from blood, taken in a trial of the OX40 agonist ivuxolimab. This TCR derives from an adult with an advanced solid tumor such as melanoma, head and neck, liver or kidney cancer. J is TRBJ2-7 and V is TRBV11-2; perhaps TRBD1 as D (6 bases). For the CDR3, the DNA is TGTGCCAGCAGCTTAGTTGGGGGCCACGAGCAGTACTTC. Translating it yields CASSLVGGHEQYF.